The subject of this entry is one T cell receptor beta chain. What it binds is unknown. TCRdb keeps only in-frame clones here, not all; method: immunoSEQ multiplex PCR. The sample carries approximately 1.1 million clones, roughly 74% recorded once. This sample is drawn from a study of shared clonotypes between healthy human individuals. Overall study results and limits: Rarefaction indicated that sorted-subset sequencing remained incomplete although depth was large.

Germline-derived CDR1 and CDR2 are MDHEN and SYDVKM. Trimming removed 2 bases from V and 7 bases from J, with 12 bases in between. This CDR3 contains 14 residues. The source is a man younger than 35 in good health. Some clones in this sample may be carry-over from other donors' samples. This rearrangement joins TRBV28 to TRBJ2-1; D is uncertain. Input material: memory CD4+ T cells from PBMCs. Documented subset: CD45RA-negative fraction. The CDR3 spells CASSLPRGRNEQFF. The CDR3 nucleotides are TGTGCCAGCAGTTTACCACGTGGGCGGAATGAGCAGTTCTTC.